The rows below give T cell receptor beta chains drawn from one sample of a study of blood T cell repertoires in COVID-19. Clones were read by immunoSEQ multiplex PCR, and TCRdb kept only the in-frame ones, dropping some. This table has roughly 160,000 clones, roughly four fifths appearing once. Sequences were obtained from peripheral blood. These receptors all stem from a woman aged 80 or over with COVID-19, enrolled during active disease. Both conserved end residues are part of each CDR3. A D gene is named only where the DNA matches it firmly. Rows may omit the clone size; those that give it use once, few, many or a size class.

J	V	D	size	DNA	CDR3
TRBJ2-3	TRBV9	TRBD1	-	TGTGCCAGCAGCGGACGACAGGGGGCCTACACAGATACGCAGTATTTT	CASSGRQGAYTDTQYF
TRBJ2-5	TRBV9	TRBD1	-	TGTGCCAGCAGCGTAGCTGGGGACAGAGAAGAGACCCAGTACTTC	CASSVAGDREETQYF
TRBJ2-7	TRBV4-1	TRBD2	-	TGCGCCAGCAGCCAAGAGACGGCTAGCGGGGTATCCTACGAGCAGTACTTC	CASSQETASGVSYEQYF
TRBJ1-2	TRBV6-5	-	-	TGTGCCAGCAGTTACGGCCAGGGTAACTATGGCTACACCTTC	CASSYGQGNYGYTF
TRBJ1-2	TRBV7-9	-	-	TGTGCCAGCAGCCCTAGCCCCGGGGAGACAGGTGGCTACACCTTC	CASSPSPGETGGYTF
TRBJ1-6	TRBV5-1	-	-	TGCGCCAGCAGCTTGTCAGCGACCGATTCACCCCTCCACTTT	CASSLSATDSPLHF
TRBJ1-1	TRBV10-3	-	-	TGTGCCATTACTGGCGAAGGGGTACGAGCTTTCTTT	CAITGEGVRAFF
TRBJ1-2	TRBV25-1	TRBD1	-	TGTGCCAGCAGTGATCATTGGACAGGGAGTGTCTATGGCTACACCTTC	CASSDHWTGSVYGYTF
TRBJ1-5	TRBV19	TRBD1	-	TGTGCCAGTAGAACAGGGGGCCATCAGCCCCAGCATTTT	CASRTGGHQPQHF
TRBJ1-5	TRBV7-9	TRBD1	few	TGTGCCAGCAGCTTACAGGGGGCTGAGAATCAGCCCCAGCATTTT	CASSLQGAENQPQHF
TRBJ2-7	TRBV7-6	-	-	TGTGCCAGCAGCTTAGGACAGAAATCCTACGAGCAGTACTTC	CASSLGQKSYEQYF
TRBJ2-7	TRBV27	TRBD2	-	TGTGCCAGCAGTTTACGACTAGCGGGAGTAGGGTCGACCTACGAGCAGTACTTC	CASSLRLAGVGSTYEQYF
TRBJ2-7	TRBV12-5	TRBD2	-	TGTGCTAGTGGTTTGGGCTCGGGACTACTCCTCTACGAGCAGTACTTC	CASGLGSGLLLYEQYF
TRBJ2-1	TRBV5-3	TRBD1	-	TGTGCCAGAAGCTTTGGGGACAGGCCATACAATGAGCAGTTCTTC	CARSFGDRPYNEQFF
TRBJ1-4	TRBV24-1	-	-	TGTGCCACCAGTACACAGGGTAATGAAAAACTGTTTTTT	CATSTQGNEKLFF
TRBJ1-1	TRBV19	-	-	TGTGCCAGTAGTATAAGAAAAAGCAACACTGAAGCTTTCTTT	CASSIRKSNTEAFF
TRBJ2-3	TRBV30	TRBD2	-	TGTGCCTGGAGTGTCGGGCGGGAGGGCGGCACAGATACGCAGTATTTT	CAWSVGREGGTDTQYF
TRBJ2-2	TRBV10-3	-	-	TGTGCCACCGCCTCGACAGGACCCAACACCGGGGAGCTGTTTTTT	CATASTGPNTGELFF
TRBJ1-1	TRBV5-5	-	-	TGTGCCAGCAGCCAGGGGTCTATGAACACTGAAGCTTTCTTT	CASSQGSMNTEAFF
TRBJ2-1	TRBV30	-	-	TGTGCCTGGGCGGGGAGCTCCTACAATGAGCAGTTCTTC	CAWAGSSYNEQFF
TRBJ1-2	TRBV27	TRBD1	few	TGTGCCAGCAGGCCTACAGGGGGCCATGGCTACACCTTC	CASRPTGGHGYTF
TRBJ1-2	TRBV18	TRBD1	-	TGTGCCAGCTCACCTACCCCCGACGGGACAGCTCTTTTCGGCTACACCTTC	CASSPTPDGTALFGYTF
TRBJ2-7	TRBV4-2	-	-	TGTGCCAGCAGCCGTCTAGTCACGGGGGACGGTTCCTACGAGCAGTACTTC	CASSRLVTGDGSYEQYF
TRBJ2-7	TRBV18	TRBD1	-	TGTGCCAGCTCACCCCGGACAGGGGACCCCTACGAGCAGTACTTC	CASSPRTGDPYEQYF
TRBJ1-1	TRBV4-2	-	-	TGTGCCAGCAGCCAAGGGTTCGACAGGCCAAATGAAGCTTTCTTT	CASSQGFDRPNEAFF
TRBJ2-3	TRBV18	TRBD1	-	TGTGCCAGCTCACCAATGACAGGGGGCACAGATACGCAGTATTTT	CASSPMTGGTDTQYF
TRBJ2-3	TRBV5-1	-	-	TGCGCCAGCAGTCTAACGGTAGATACGCAGTATTTT	CASSLTVDTQYF
TRBJ1-1	TRBV27	-	few	TGTGCCAGCAGTCCCCAGAAGGGGGTGAACACTGAAGCTTTCTTT	CASSPQKGVNTEAFF
TRBJ1-4	TRBV19	TRBD1	-	TGTGCCACCCGGACAGGGGGCAGATCTAATGAAAAACTGTTTTTT	CATRTGGRSNEKLFF
TRBJ1-2	TRBV2	-	-	TGTGCCAGCAGCAAAACACTAGACACGGACTATGGCTACACCTTC	CASSKTLDTDYGYTF
TRBJ2-7	TRBV7-9	TRBD1	-	TGTGCCAGCAGCGACCGGACAGGGGGTGCCGGAGGGGGATACGAGCAGTACTTC	CASSDRTGGAGGGYEQYF
TRBJ2-3	TRBV5-5	TRBD2	-	TGTGCCAGCAGCTGGAGCGGGGGGGCCGCAGATACGCAGTATTTT	CASSWSGGAADTQYF
TRBJ1-2	TRBV3-1/TRBV3-2	-	-	TGTGCCAGCACCCCAAGTGTGCAGGGAATCTATGGCTACACCTTC	CASTPSVQGIYGYTF
TRBJ2-7	TRBV4-1	-	-	TGCGCCAGCAGCCAGAGGACAGAAACCTTCTACGAGCAGTACTTC	CASSQRTETFYEQYF
TRBJ2-5	TRBV4-2	TRBD2	-	TGTGCCAGCAGCCATCTCCTAGCGGGGCGCCAAGAGACCCAGTACTTC	CASSHLLAGRQETQYF
TRBJ2-1	TRBV5-1	TRBD1	-	TGCGCCAGCAGCTTGTCGGGACAGGGGTACAATGAGCAGTTCTTC	CASSLSGQGYNEQFF
TRBJ2-2	TRBV5-1	-	-	TGCGCCAGCACAGGGTTTGCCGGGGAGCTGTTTTTT	CASTGFAGELFF
TRBJ2-5	TRBV6-2/TRBV6-3	TRBD2	-	TGTGCCAGCAGCGGACTAGCGGGAGGGCAAGAGACCCAGTACTTC	CASSGLAGGQETQYF
TRBJ2-3	TRBV10-1	TRBD2	-	TGCGCCAGCAGTGAGTCGGGGACTAGCGGGGGGATTGCAGATACGCAGTATTTT	CASSESGTSGGIADTQYF
TRBJ1-2	TRBV9	-	few	TGTGCCAGCAGCGTAGTAGCAGGGCTAGGCTACACCTTC	CASSVVAGLGYTF
TRBJ2-7	TRBV27	-	-	TGTGCCAGCAGTCCTCAAGCCGCGGGGCGGGACTTCTACGAGCAGTACTTC	CASSPQAAGRDFYEQYF
TRBJ2-2	TRBV24-1	TRBD1	-	TGTGCCCCGCCAAGTCCGGGACAGGGTACCGGGGAGCTGTTTTTT	CAPPSPGQGTGELFF